The 19 T cell receptor beta chains listed next were all sequenced from one sample in a study of blood T cell repertoires in COVID-19. This table comes from immunoSEQ multiplex PCR, and its TCRdb copy is limited to in-frame clones, with some not included. The profile shows under 130,000 clones, roughly 79% of them singletons. Sequenced material: peripheral blood. Source of these receptors: a man older than 75 with acute or convalescent COVID-19.

The chain carries TRBV7-2 and TRBJ2-7, with 7 nucleotides matching TRBD2. V lost 3 bases to trimming and J lost 3 bases; unmatched junction nucleotides: 14. CDR3 size: 17 residues. Germline-derived CDR1 and CDR2 are SGHTA and FQGNSA. CDR3: CASSLANRKAGSYEQYF. The CDR3 DNA reads TGTGCCAGCAGCTTGGCTAATAGGAAAGCGGGAAGCTACGAGCAGTACTTC.

This clone has only one observation. V is TRBV30 and J is TRBJ1-6, with 9 bases that match TRBD1. Germline V CDR1 and CDR2: GTSNPN, SVGIG (reference sequence). J lost 8 bases, V lost 4 bases, and 9 bases had no gene match. This CDR3 has 15 residues. The CDR3 sequence: CAWMSPGQGYSPLHF. In nucleotides, the CDR3 is TGTGCCTGGATGTCTCCGGGACAGGGTTATTCACCCCTCCACTTT.

V usage is TRBV4-2 and J usage is TRBJ2-3; 10 nucleotides line up with TRBD2. The CDR3 contains 16 residues. V was clipped by 2 bases and J by 4 bases; unmatched bases: 6. The germline V gene has CDR1 LGHNA and CDR2 YNFKEQ. Written as DNA, the CDR3 is TGTGCCAGCAGCCAACTAGCGGGAGTGGGTGCAGATACGCAGTATTTT. It yields the protein CASSQLAGVGADTQYF.

Only one count was recorded for this clone. This chain uses TRBV9 with TRBJ2-1; TRBD1 aligns across 11 bases. Germline trimming cut 4 bases from V and 8 bases from J; bases unmatched to any gene: 5. Germline-derived CDR1 and CDR2 are SGDLS and YYNGEE. The CDR3 contains 14 residues. This chain's CDR3 is CASSIGTGGDEQFF. The DNA for the CDR3 is TGTGCCAGCAGCATCGGGACAGGGGGAGATGAGCAGTTCTTC. Full variable domain (remainder filled in from reference TRBV9 and TRBJ2-1): DSGVTQTPKHLITATGQRVTLRCSPRSGDLSVYWYQQSLDQGLQFLIQYYNGEERAKGNILERFSAQQFPDLHSELNLSSLELGDSALYFCASSIGTGGDEQFFGPGTRLTVL.

The chain carries TRBV18 and TRBJ2-3, with 7 bases aligning to TRBD1. CDR3 length: 15 amino acids. CDR1 KGHSH and CDR2 LQKENI come from the germline V gene. V lost 3 bases to trimming and J lost 6 bases; unmatched junction nucleotides: 9. The CDR3 DNA sequence: TGTGCCAGCTCACCCAACACAGGGGTCGGTGATACGCAGTATTTT. Translation: CASSPNTGVGDTQYF. Combining the CDR3 with reference TRBV18 and TRBJ2-3 gives the whole variable domain NAGVMQNPRHLVRRRGQEARLRCSPMKGHSHVYWYRQLPEEGLKFMVYLQKENIIDESGMPKERFSAEFPKEGPSILRIQQVVRGDSAAYFCASSPNTGVGDTQYFGPGTRLTVL.

The gene calls are TRBV11-2 and TRBJ2-7; 10 bases fit TRBD2. The CDR3 sequence is 15 residues long. Germline assignment: CDR1 SGHAT and CDR2 FQNNGV. V lost 0 bases, J lost 4 bases, and 3 bases stayed unmatched. CDR3 sequence reads: CASSLDLAGAYEQYF. The CDR3 DNA reads as TGTGCCAGCAGCTTAGATCTAGCGGGGGCGTACGAGCAGTACTTC.

The V and J genes are TRBV19 and TRBJ2-6; 7 positions match TRBD2. This CDR3 has 16 amino acids. Per germline, CDR1 LNHDA and CDR2 SQIVND (reference sequence). The V gene end was trimmed by 7 bases and the J gene end by 0 bases; junction bases not matched to a gene: 6. CDR3 coding DNA: TGTGCCAGTAACCGGGGAGGGAACTCTGGGGCCAACGTCCTGACTTTC. This encodes CASNRGGNSGANVLTF.

This clone was detected many times. The V call is TRBV4-1, the J call TRBJ1-5, with a possible D match to TRBD1 (5 bases). Germline lookup yields CDR1 MGHRA and CDR2 YSYEKL. The CDR3 loop spans 15 amino acids. With 1 base removed from V and 4 bases from J, the gap between germline ends came to 11 bases. CDR3 region: CASSQGWGENQPQHF. The CDR3 DNA reads TGCGCCAGCAGCCAAGGGTGGGGGGAGAATCAGCCCCAGCATTTT.

The chain couples TRBV7-9 to TRBJ2-6; no clear D gene. The V end lost 4 bases, the J end lost 0 bases, and 10 bases lay between the germline ends. The CDR3 length is 16 residues. Germline V lookup: CDR1 SEHNR, CDR2 FQNEAQ (reference sequence). CDR3 nucleotides: TGTGCCAGCAGCTCCAGAGGTAGCTCTGGGGCCAACGTCCTGACTTTC. This translates into CASSSRGSSGANVLTF.

This rearrangement joins TRBV5-1 to TRBJ2-1; 9 positions agree with TRBD1. Trimming removed 0 bases from V and 10 bases from J; junction bases left unmatched: 8. This CDR3 comprises 15 residues. Germline V gene lookup returns CDR1 SGHRS and CDR2 YFSETQ. CDR3 sequence (DNA): TGCGCCAGCAGCTTGGCCGGGACAGGGTCGGGGGAGCAGTTCTTC. Amino acids: CASSLAGTGSGEQFF.

The rearrangement uses TRBV11-2 and TRBJ2-1; maybe TRBD2 (7 bases). Trimming pared 3 bases from V and 10 bases from J, leaving 28 bases between. This CDR3 spans 18 amino acids. Germline lookup yields CDR1 SGHAT and CDR2 FQNNGV. The CDR3 coding sequence is TGTGCCAGCAGCTTCCTAACGCGGGGGCGCCCTAGCGGTTACGAGCAGTTCTTC. This sequence encodes CASSFLTRGRPSGYEQFF.

This chain links TRBV18 with TRBJ2-6; 9 bases are a match to TRBD2. The V segment lost 3 bases and the J segment 3 bases; nucleotides outside the gene matches: 6. This CDR3 is 17 amino acids long. CDR1 is KGHSH and CDR2 is LQKENI in the germline V gene. This chain's CDR3 is CASSPRLAGDGANVLTF. The CDR3 region has the DNA TGTGCCAGCTCACCGAGATTAGCGGGAGATGGGGCCAACGTCCTGACTTTC.

The CDR3 nucleotides read TGTGCCAGCAGCCAAAGACAGATGAACACTGAAGCTTTCTTT. Translated, it gives CASSQRQMNTEAFF. The rearrangement links TRBV3-1 (or the pseudogene TRBV3-2) to TRBJ1-1; a weak D match, TRBD1 (5 bases). The germline V gene encodes CDR1 LGHDT and CDR2 YNNKEL (reference sequence). Trimming took 2 bases from V and 0 from J, leaving 7 bases between them. This CDR3 has 14 residues.

This clone was detected once. The rearrangement joins TRBV11-2 to TRBJ2-4; D is ambiguous. The CDR3 consists of 14 residues. The V gene's germline CDR1 is SGHAT and CDR2 FQNNGV. Between the trimmed V and J ends, which lost 1 base and 2 bases, there was a span of 6 bases. In DNA, the CDR3 is TGTGCCAGCAGCTTAGCTTCGTCCAAAAACATTCAGTACTTC. This encodes CASSLASSKNIQYF.

The chain combines TRBV19 with TRBJ2-3; 7 bases match TRBD1. The germline V gene encodes CDR1 LNHDA and CDR2 SQIVND (reference sequence). The CDR3 is made up of 12 amino acids. Losses at the gene ends were 9 bases for V and 2 bases for J; bases not matched to a gene: 2. This CDR3 is CARTGFTDTQYF. The CDR3 nucleotides are TGTGCCAGGACAGGGTTCACAGATACGCAGTATTTT. Full variable domain (rest looked up from reference TRBV19 and TRBJ2-3): DGGITQSPKYLFRKEGQNVTLSCEQNLNHDAMYWYRQDPGQGLRLIYYSQIVNDFQKGDIAEGYSVSREKKESFPLTVTSAQKNPTAFYLCARTGFTDTQYFGPGTRLTVL.

The V gene is TRBV7-2, the J gene TRBJ1-1; D not resolved. Germline V gene lookup returns CDR1 SGHTA and CDR2 FQGNSA. The germline V and J ends were trimmed by 7 bases and 1 base, with 13 bases remaining between them. This CDR3 has 14 residues. CDR3 sequence reads: CASTPSTGNTEAFF. The CDR3 nucleotides are TGTGCCAGCACTCCTTCCACCGGGAACACTGAAGCTTTCTTT.

The V gene is TRBV7-3, the J gene TRBJ2-1; a weak D match, TRBD2 (7 bases). Germline CDR1 is SGHTA and CDR2 is FQGTGA. The germline V and J ends were trimmed by 5 bases and 7 bases, with 18 bases remaining between them. The CDR3 has 15 residues. The CDR3 is CASSRGAGQFNEQFF. The CDR3 bases are TGTGCCAGCAGCCGGGGGGCAGGTCAGTTTAATGAGCAGTTCTTC.

The V gene is TRBV5-4, the J gene TRBJ2-2, with 8 bases matching TRBD2. CDR1 and CDR2 (germline): SGHNT, YYREEE (reference sequence). The length of the CDR3 is 15 residues. Trimming took 4 bases from V and 5 from J; bases not matched to a gene: 7. This chain's CDR3 is CASSTRTSSTGELFF. As DNA, the CDR3 is TGTGCCAGCAGCACACGGACTAGCAGTACCGGGGAGCTGTTTTTT. Supplemented by reference TRBV5-4 and TRBJ2-2, the full variable domain reads ETGVTQSPTHLIKTRGQQVTLRCSSQSGHNTVSWYQQALGQGPQFIFQYYREEENGRGNFPPRFSGLQFPNYSSELNVNALELDDSALYLCASSTRTSSTGELFFGEGSRLTVL.

This sequence joins TRBV29-1 and TRBJ2-3; D possibly corresponds to TRBD2 (6 bases). CDR1 and CDR2 from the germline V gene are SQVTM and ANQGSEA. This CDR3 spans 14 amino acids. The V gene lost 4 bases and the J gene lost 4 bases, with 15 bases spanning the gap. CDR3 sequence (DNA): TGCAGCGTTGCTGGCTTAGCGGAAGCAGATACGCAGTATTTT. Its translation is CSVAGLAEADTQYF.